The 29 T cell receptor beta chains below come from one sample, sequenced in a study of cytomegalovirus exposure and HLA in healthy donors. Assay used: immunoSEQ multiplex PCR; TCRdb lists only in-frame clones, some missing. The sample lists about 360,000 clones; 75% to 90% were seen once. Sequenced: PBMCs. These receptors came from a woman aged 18-35 years in good health and CMV-seronegative.

The chain employs TRBV27 and TRBJ2-1, with 8 nucleotides matching TRBD1. The CDR3 has 17 residues. Germline V gives CDR1 MNHEY, CDR2 SMNVEV (reference sequence). V lost 3 bases and J lost 5; bases outside the gene matches: 12. The CDR3 reads CASSFRLTGGRDNEQFF. CDR3 coding DNA: TGTGCCAGCAGTTTTAGACTCACAGGGGGACGCGACAATGAGCAGTTCTTC.

J is TRBJ2-1 and V is TRBV27, with 10 bases lining up with TRBD2. Germline-derived CDR1 and CDR2 are MNHEY and SMNVEV (reference sequence). The V segment lost 5 bases and the J segment 6 bases; nucleotides outside the gene matches: 10. This CDR3 is built from 16 residues. This CDR3 reads CASSPLAGEARNEQFF. The CDR3 bases are TGTGCCAGCAGTCCTCTAGCGGGGGAGGCTCGCAATGAGCAGTTCTTC.

This clone appeared once. The rearrangement uses TRBV28 and TRBJ2-3; 7 bases agree with TRBD1. V dropped 6 bases and J dropped 1; count of bases not matched to a gene: 4. The CDR3 covers 14 residues. From germline, CDR1 is MDHEN and CDR2 SYDVKM. The chain's CDR3 is CASRDTGGTDTQYF. The CDR3 bases are TGTGCCAGCAGAGATACAGGGGGCACAGATACGCAGTATTTT.

V gene TRBV29-1 combines with J gene TRBJ2-7, with D possibly matching TRBD2 (5 bases). Per germline, CDR1 SQVTM and CDR2 ANQGSEA. The CDR3 contains 14 residues. Trimming stripped 1 base from V and 3 bases from J, with 13 bases between. CDR3 bases: TGCAGCGTTGAAGGCGAGTCGGGAAACTACGAGCAGTACTTC. This sequence encodes CSVEGESGNYEQYF.

This rearrangement joins TRBV27 to TRBJ2-1; 10 bases line up with TRBD2. The CDR3 extends over 14 amino acids. CDR1 is MNHEY, CDR2 SMNVEV, per germline (reference sequence). V was clipped by 5 bases and J by 9 bases; unmatched bases: 7. CDR3: CASSPGLAEFEQFF. The CDR3 bases are TGTGCCAGCAGTCCCGGACTAGCGGAGTTTGAGCAGTTCTTC.

The genes are TRBV27 and TRBJ1-2, with D possibly being TRBD1 (5 bases). CDR1 is MNHEY, CDR2 SMNVEV, per germline (reference sequence). V lost 2 bases and J lost 8, with 18 bases in between. The CDR3 is made up of 15 amino acids. This CDR3 reads CASSLGTAGDQGYTF. The CDR3 nucleotides are TGTGCCAGCAGTTTAGGAACCGCGGGGGACCAGGGCTACACCTTC.

The J gene is TRBJ1-6, the V gene TRBV5-1; D is perhaps TRBD1 (5 bases). The germline V gene encodes CDR1 SGHRS and CDR2 YFSETQ. CDR3 size: 15 residues. The V and J ends lost 5 bases and 7 bases respectively, with 16 bases between them. The CDR3 loop reads CASRPEGTGNSPLHF. CDR3 DNA: TGCGCCAGCAGGCCTGAGGGGACTGGAAATTCACCCCTCCACTTT.

This clone has a single count. The chain employs TRBV5-1 and TRBJ2-5; 8 bases agree with TRBD1. Germline-derived CDR1 and CDR2 are SGHRS and YFSETQ. V shed 3 bases and J 1 base; nucleotides not matched to a gene: 2. The CDR3 has 14 amino acids. CDR3 protein: CASSWGTGQETQYF. The CDR3 DNA sequence: TGCGCCAGCAGCTGGGGGACAGGCCAAGAGACCCAGTACTTC.

V and J are TRBV9 and TRBJ1-4; 8 bases are shared with TRBD1. The CDR3 is 15 residues long. The V segment lost 3 bases and the J segment 5 bases; nucleotides outside the gene matches: 6. Per germline, CDR1 SGDLS and CDR2 YYNGEE. The DNA for the CDR3 is TGTGCCAGCAGCGGATCCGGGACAGGAAATGAAAAACTGTTTTTT. Encoded protein: CASSGSGTGNEKLFF.

The rearrangement uses TRBV6-1 and TRBJ2-2; possibly TRBD1 for D (5 bases). There are 15 residues in the CDR3. The V and J ends lost 0 bases and 2 bases respectively, with 7 bases between them. The germline V gene encodes CDR1 MNHNS and CDR2 SASEGT. CDR3 in amino acids: CASSEADTNTGELFF. As DNA, the CDR3 is TGTGCCAGCAGTGAAGCGGACACTAACACCGGGGAGCTGTTTTTT.

CDR3 in amino acids: CAWYFVYGYTF. The DNA of the CDR3 is TGTGCCTGGTACTTCGTCTACGGCTACACCTTC. The rearrangement joins TRBV30 to TRBJ1-2, with unresolved D. CDR1 and CDR2 (germline): GTSNPN, SVGIG (reference sequence). Deletions cut 5 bases from V and 8 bases from J, with 12 bases between. CDR3 size: 11 residues. Filled out from reference TRBV30 and TRBJ1-2, the complete variable domain reads SQTIHQWPATLVQPVGSPLSLECTVEGTSNPNLYWYRQAAGRGLQLLFYSVGIGQISSEVPQNLSASRPQDRQFILSSKKLLLSDSGFYLCAWYFVYGYTFGSGTRLTVV.

The V gene is TRBV21-1, the J gene TRBJ1-6; the table's D call of TRBD1 was not tested on the DNA. TRBV21-1 is given as a pseudogene. This CDR3 contains 13 residues. The CDR3 is CAGGRPYNSPLHF. CDR3 DNA: TGTGCAGGGGGCAGGCCGTATAATTCACCCCTCCACTTT.

V is TRBV7-8 and J is TRBJ1-1; D is unresolved. The CDR3 totals 13 residues. The V end lost 6 bases, the J end lost 1 base, and 9 bases lay between the germline ends. Germline loops: CDR1 SGHVS, CDR2 FQNEAQ. In DNA, the CDR3 is TGTGCCAGCAGTTACCTTAGGAACACTGAAGCTTTCTTT. Its translation is CASSYLRNTEAFF. Together with reference TRBV7-8 and TRBJ1-1, the CDR3 gives the full variable domain: GAGVSQSPRYKVAKRGQDVALRCDPISGHVSLFWYQQALGQGPEFLTYFQNEAQLDKSGLPSDRFFAERPEGSVSTLKIQRTQQEDSAVYLCASSYLRNTEAFFGQGTRLTVV.

CDR3: CASSELGGRGQPQHF. The CDR3 region has the DNA TGTGCCAGCAGTGAACTCGGGGGGCGCGGTCAGCCCCAGCATTTT. The V gene is TRBV6-1, the J gene TRBJ1-5, with D possibly TRBD1 on 6 matching bases. Trimming stripped 2 bases from V and 6 bases from J, with 14 bases between. CDR3 length: 15 amino acids. Germline lookup yields CDR1 MNHNS and CDR2 SASEGT.

The chain combines TRBV6-6 with TRBJ1-5; TRBD1 matches 8 bases. Germline V gives CDR1 MNHNY, CDR2 SVGAGI (reference sequence). The CDR3 contains 15 residues. The V and J ends lost 6 bases and 1 base, in that order; junction bases with no gene match: 5. The DNA for the CDR3 is TGTGCCAGCAGACACGGACAGGGAAGCAATCAGCCCCAGCATTTT. Protein sequence: CASRHGQGSNQPQHF.

This clone came up a few times. The rearrangement links TRBV11-2 to TRBJ1-1, with D possibly matching TRBD1 (6 bases). CDR1 is SGHAT, CDR2 FQNNGV, per germline. V lost 6 bases and J lost 5, with 16 bases in between. There are 14 residues in the CDR3. The CDR3 is CASRDQGDRTEAFF. The CDR3 bases are TGTGCCAGCAGAGACCAGGGAGACAGGACTGAAGCTTTCTTT. Looking up the rest from reference TRBV11-2 and TRBJ1-1 gives the full variable domain: EAGVAQSPRYKIIEKRQSVAFWCNPISGHATLYWYQQILGQGPKLLIQFQNNGVVDDSQLPKDRFSAERLKGVDSTLKIQPAKLEDSAVYLCASRDQGDRTEAFFGQGTRLTVV.

The gene calls are TRBV6-5 and TRBJ1-4; D remains unclear. CDR1 is MNHEY and CDR2 is SVGAGI in the germline V gene. CDR3 length equals 14 residues. V dropped 2 bases and J dropped 8 bases, with 12 bases sitting between them. CDR3 amino acids: CASSYRGPKEKLFF. In nucleotides, the CDR3 is TGTGCCAGCAGTTACCGAGGGCCAAAGGAAAAACTGTTTTTT.

The chain couples TRBV13 to TRBJ2-1; D gene ambiguous. This CDR3 spans 15 amino acids. The ends were cut back, 5 bases at V and 3 bases at J, with 14 bases in the middle. The V gene's germline CDR1 is PRHDT and CDR2 FYEKMQ (reference sequence). CDR3 DNA: TGTGCCAGCAGCACCGAGCGAATTAACTACAATGAGCAGTTCTTC. Amino acid sequence: CASSTERINYNEQFF.

The chain combines TRBV6-1 with TRBJ1-2; TRBD1 is a possible D gene (6 bases). Per germline, CDR1 MNHNS and CDR2 SASEGT. This CDR3 contains 13 residues. Trimming shortened V by 6 bases and J by 3 bases, and 11 bases separated the two germline ends. The CDR3 loop is CASSRRGYYGYTF. The CDR3 coding sequence is TGTGCCAGCAGCCGCAGGGGCTACTATGGCTACACCTTC.

J is TRBJ1-1 and V is TRBV5-6; D is unresolved. The ends were cut back, 6 bases at V and 6 bases at J, with 15 bases in the middle. CDR1 SGHDT and CDR2 YYEEEE come from the germline V gene. The CDR3 spans 13 residues. As DNA, the CDR3 is TGTGCCAGCACCCACGCGGCGGAACCTGAAGCTTTCTTT. Translation: CASTHAAEPEAFF.

This clone was found once. V and J are TRBV27 and TRBJ2-7; 10 bases are shared with TRBD2. With 5 bases clipped from V and 3 bases from J, the junction kept 16 bases outside the gene matches. The CDR3 runs 18 residues. The germline V gene has CDR1 MNHEY and CDR2 SMNVEV (reference sequence). This chain's CDR3 is CASSLIGRTGLAIYEQYF. The DNA for the CDR3 is TGTGCCAGCAGTCTAATCGGCCGAACGGGACTAGCGATCTACGAGCAGTACTTC.

The J gene is TRBJ2-7, the V gene TRBV19; TRBD2 matches at 13 bases. Germline V gives CDR1 LNHDA, CDR2 SQIVND (reference sequence). V was pared by 4 bases and J by 3 bases, with 0 bases of the junction left unmatched. This CDR3 has 14 residues. Here the CDR3 DNA reads TGTGCCAGTAGTAGACTAGCGGGAGGCTACGAGCAGTACTTC. Translation gives CASSRLAGGYEQYF.

The chain carries TRBV27 and TRBJ2-1; 7 bases map to TRBD2. This CDR3 is 17 amino acids long. Germline lookup yields CDR1 MNHEY and CDR2 SMNVEV (reference sequence). Unmatched junction bases numbered 10, after V lost 4 bases and J lost 1 base. CDR3 in amino acids: CASSSPRSGTSYNEQFF. The CDR3, as DNA: TGTGCCAGCAGTTCCCCGAGGAGCGGGACGTCCTACAATGAGCAGTTCTTC.

The CDR3 nucleotides read TGTGCCAGCACTCAACTTGATCAGCCCCAGCATTTT. Translated, it gives CASTQLDQPQHF. The J gene is TRBJ1-5, the V gene TRBV28; D gene uncertain. Looked up from germline, CDR1 is MDHEN and CDR2 is SYDVKM. V shed 7 bases and J shed 5 bases, with 9 bases lying between them. This CDR3 spans 12 amino acids.

A remark on this clone: Other DNA sequences in this sample translate to the same CDR3. The V and J genes are TRBV28 and TRBJ2-7; D not resolved. Germline assignment: CDR1 MDHEN and CDR2 SYDVKM. This CDR3 spans 11 amino acids. V gave up 6 bases and J gave up 5 bases, with 8 bases separating them. The CDR3 nucleotides read TGTGCCAGCAGCCTCTTCGACGAGCAGTACTTC. Translation: CASSLFDEQYF.

V usage is TRBV29-1 and J usage is TRBJ2-1; possibly TRBD2 for D (5 bases). This CDR3 contains 15 residues. In germline, CDR1 is SQVTM, CDR2 ANQGSEA. V lost 0 bases, J lost 4 bases, and 13 bases lay in between. CDR3 sequence: CSVEDTGKLYNEQFF. The CDR3 DNA reads TGCAGCGTTGAAGATACGGGGAAACTTTACAATGAGCAGTTCTTC.

In this sample, this clone turned up once. The V and J genes are TRBV7-2 and TRBJ2-7; 9 bases match TRBD2. Trimming removed 1 base from V and 2 bases from J; junction bases left unmatched: 3. This CDR3 has 15 residues. CDR1 SGHTA and CDR2 FQGNSA come from the germline V gene. CDR3 DNA sequence: TGTGCCAGCAGCTTAGTTCCTAGCGGGACCTACGAGCAGTACTTC. Encoded protein: CASSLVPSGTYEQYF.

This chain links TRBV9 with TRBJ2-7, with D maybe TRBD2 (5 bases). The CDR3 is made up of 17 amino acids. V was trimmed by 0 bases and J by 2 bases, leaving 18 bases between them. CDR1 and CDR2 (germline): SGDLS, YYNGEE. CDR3 coding DNA: TGTGCCAGCAGCGTAGAGTCTTCGAGTGGGAGTCCCTACGAGCAGTACTTC. It is translated as CASSVESSSGSPYEQYF. The variable domain in full, completed from reference TRBV9 and TRBJ2-7, reads DSGVTQTPKHLITATGQRVTLRCSPRSGDLSVYWYQQSLDQGLQFLIQYYNGEERAKGNILERFSAQQFPDLHSELNLSSLELGDSALYFCASSVESSSGSPYEQYFGPGTRLTVT.

This clone was detected only once. The genes are TRBV29-1 and TRBJ2-3, with 9 bases that match TRBD2. V trimming: 7 bases; J trimming: 3 bases; junction bases outside the gene matches: 5. CDR3 length equals 13 residues. Germline CDR1 SQVTM, CDR2 ANQGSEA. This CDR3 is CSALAGETDTQYF. In DNA, the CDR3 is TGCAGCGCCTTAGCGGGAGAGACAGATACGCAGTATTTT.